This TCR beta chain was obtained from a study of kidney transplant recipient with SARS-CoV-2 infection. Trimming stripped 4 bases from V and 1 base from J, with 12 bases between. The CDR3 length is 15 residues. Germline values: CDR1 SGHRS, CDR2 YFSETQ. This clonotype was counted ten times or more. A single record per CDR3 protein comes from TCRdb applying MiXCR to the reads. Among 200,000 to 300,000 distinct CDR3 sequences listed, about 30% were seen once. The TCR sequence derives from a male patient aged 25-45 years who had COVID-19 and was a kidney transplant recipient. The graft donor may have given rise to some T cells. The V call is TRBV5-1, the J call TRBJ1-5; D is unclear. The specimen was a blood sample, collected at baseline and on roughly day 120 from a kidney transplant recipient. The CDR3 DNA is TGCGCCAGCAGCCCCGTAGATGCAAGCAATCAGCCCCAGCATTTT. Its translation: CASSPVDASNQPQHF.